This T cell receptor (beta chain) emerged from a study of T cell repertoires in cytomegalovirus infection. Across the whole study: Both CMV infection and a matching HLA type were indicated by public TCR beta signatures.

Concerning this clonotype: Its antigen is currently unknown.

Trimming cost V 2 bases and J 2 bases, with 15 bases left between them. Germline V gene data show CDR1 as MNHEY and CDR2 as SVGAGI. The CDR3 runs 16 residues. Study-wide results and limits: Summed frequency of public TCR beta families distinguished CMV carriers with the relevant HLA.

Using its own MiXCR run on the reads, TCRdb lists one record per CDR3 protein. The sample lists roughly 230,000 distinct CDR3 sequences, around 15% occurring once. The chain joins TRBV6-5 to TRBJ2-5; D unclear. Sample: CD8+ T cells from PBMCs. This receptor was taken from a human donor in good health (CMV status not recorded). Some clones in this sample may be carry-over from other donors' samples. CDR3 amino acids: CASSYGSPRLQETQYF. The CDR3 region has the DNA TGTGCCAGCAGTTACGGTAGCCCAAGACTGCAAGAGACCCAGTACTTC.